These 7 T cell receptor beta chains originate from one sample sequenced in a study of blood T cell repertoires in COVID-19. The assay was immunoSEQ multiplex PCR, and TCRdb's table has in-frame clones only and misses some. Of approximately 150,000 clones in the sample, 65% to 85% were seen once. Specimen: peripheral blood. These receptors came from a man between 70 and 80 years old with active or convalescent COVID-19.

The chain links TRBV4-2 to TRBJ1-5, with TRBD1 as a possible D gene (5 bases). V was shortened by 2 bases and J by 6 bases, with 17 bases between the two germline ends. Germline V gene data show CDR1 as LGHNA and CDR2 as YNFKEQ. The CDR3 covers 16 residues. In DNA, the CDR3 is TGTGCCAGCAGCCAAACCCCCACGCAGGGTAGTCAGCCCCAGCATTTT. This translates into CASSQTPTQGSQPQHF.

The DNA for the CDR3 is TGCGCCAGCAGCTTGATGGGACAGAAAAACACCATATATTTT. Its translation is CASSLMGQKNTIYF. V and J are TRBV5-1 and TRBJ1-3, with 7 nucleotides matching TRBD1. After removal of 1 base from V and 6 bases from J, the junction contained 4 bases not matched to a gene. The germline V gene has CDR1 SGHRS and CDR2 YFSETQ. The CDR3 length is 14 residues.

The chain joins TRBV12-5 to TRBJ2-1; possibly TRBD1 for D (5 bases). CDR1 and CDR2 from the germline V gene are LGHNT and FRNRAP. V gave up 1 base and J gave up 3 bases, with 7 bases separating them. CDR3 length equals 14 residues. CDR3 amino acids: CASGLGGLYNEQFF. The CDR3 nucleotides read TGTGCTAGTGGTTTGGGGGGCCTCTACAATGAGCAGTTCTTC.

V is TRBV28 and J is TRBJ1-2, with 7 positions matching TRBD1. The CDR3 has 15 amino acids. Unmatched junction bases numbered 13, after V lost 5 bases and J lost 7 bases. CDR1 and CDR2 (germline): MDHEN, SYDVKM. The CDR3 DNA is TGTGCCAGCAGTGACTATGACAGGGACTTTGCTGGCTACACCTTC. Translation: CASSDYDRDFAGYTF.

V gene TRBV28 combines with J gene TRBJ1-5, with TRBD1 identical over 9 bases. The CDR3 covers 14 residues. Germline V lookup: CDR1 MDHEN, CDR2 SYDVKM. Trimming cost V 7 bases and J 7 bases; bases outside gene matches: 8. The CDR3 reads CASTGQGRYQPQHF. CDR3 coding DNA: TGTGCCAGCACGGGACAGGGAAGATACCAGCCCCAGCATTTT.

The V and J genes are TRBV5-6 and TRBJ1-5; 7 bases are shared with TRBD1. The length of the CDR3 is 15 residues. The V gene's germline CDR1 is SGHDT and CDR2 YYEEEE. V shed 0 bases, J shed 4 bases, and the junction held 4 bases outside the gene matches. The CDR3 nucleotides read TGTGCCAGCAGCTTGGGACAGGGTTCGAATCAGCCCCAGCATTTT. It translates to CASSLGQGSNQPQHF.

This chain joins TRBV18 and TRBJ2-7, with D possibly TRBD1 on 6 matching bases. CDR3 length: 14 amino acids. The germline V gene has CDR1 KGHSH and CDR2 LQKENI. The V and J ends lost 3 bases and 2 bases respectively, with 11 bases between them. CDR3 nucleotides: TGTGCCAGCTCACCCCAGGGGCAGGCCTACGAGCAGTACTTC. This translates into CASSPQGQAYEQYF.